This T cell receptor (beta chain) was profiled in a study of shared clonotypes between healthy human individuals. All donors were healthy HIV-negative adults lacking recent acute infections or vaccinations. Notes on the study in general: Larger estimated richness was generally seen in naive subsets than in memory subsets. Specimens sampled were limited to blood, with tissue repertoires likely differing.

Germline lookup yields CDR1 SGHNT and CDR2 YYREEE (reference sequence). The CDR3 totals 16 residues. Trimming cost V 4 bases and J 4 bases; bases outside gene matches: 8. In regard to this clone: The antigen is not known.

Measured with immunoSEQ multiplex PCR; TCRdb has only the in-frame clones, and not every one. The profile shows over a million clones, around 95% of them singletons. The gene calls are TRBV5-4 and TRBJ2-2; 9 bases line up with TRBD1. The origin of this receptor is a man aged 25 to 40 in good health. Input material: naive CD4+ T cells sorted from blood. Noted subset: CD45RA+ positively selected. CDR3 sequence reads: CASSKGQGRSTGELFF. The DNA for the CDR3 is TGTGCCAGCAGCAAGGGACAGGGCAGAAGCACCGGGGAGCTGTTTTTT.